This T cell receptor (beta chain) came from a study of blood T cell repertoires in COVID-19. In the study overall: COVID-19 samples, acute and convalescent, were from the United States, Italy and Spain. T cells, B-cell-depleted T cells, or PBMCs provided the cDNA or gDNA that served as material.

Per the study methods: How many nucleated cells were present was estimated from reference gene primer amplification. The method was immunoSEQ multiplex PCR; TCRdb's version includes in-frame clones alone and lacks a portion of them. That table furnishes V, J and clone size, whereas the DNA furnished D and trimming. The table lists about 120,000 clones, approximately 86% of them singletons. V was clipped by 2 bases and J by 4 bases; unmatched bases: 6. The CDR3 spans 15 residues. CDR1 is MDHEN and CDR2 is SYDVKM in the germline V gene. The sequenced sample consisted of peripheral blood. This chain joins TRBV28 and TRBJ2-7, with TRBD2 identical over 9 bases. The clonotype was recovered from a woman in her forties or fifties with active or convalescent COVID-19. The CDR3 loop reads CASSLVAGGLYEQYF. As DNA, the CDR3 is TGTGCCAGCAGTTTAGTGGCGGGGGGGCTATACGAGCAGTACTTC. Using reference TRBV28 and TRBJ2-7 for the parts outside the CDR3, the full variable domain is DVKVTQSSRYLVKRTGEKVFLECVQDMDHENMFWYRQDPGLGLRLIYFSYDVKMKEKGDIPEGYSVSREKKERFSLILESASTNQTSMYLCASSLVAGGLYEQYFGPGTRLTVT.